The 14 T cell receptor beta chains listed next were all sequenced from one sample in a study of T cells in Graves' hyperthyroidism and ophthalmopathy. The investigators amplified TCR beta CDR3 regions from RNA transcripts. Initially, a first-round RT-PCR of the TCR CDR3 employed the HTBI primer set. Using its own MiXCR run on the multiplex PCR reads, TCRdb lists one record per CDR3 protein. Here the sample spans a few hundred thousand distinct CDR3 sequences, more than 15% being singletons. The material sequenced was blood. The receptors stem from a woman in her twenties or thirties with Graves' hyperthyroidism.

In this sample, this clonotype turned up many times. V usage is TRBV3-1 and J usage is TRBJ2-3; D unclear. This CDR3 is 16 amino acids long. The germline V gene encodes CDR1 LGHDT and CDR2 YNNKEL (reference sequence). V lost 1 base, J lost 3 bases, and 14 bases lay in between. The CDR3 reads CASSQVVSLGTDTQYF. CDR3 coding DNA: TGTGCCAGCAGCCAAGTCGTAAGCCTCGGGACAGATACGCAGTATTTT.

This clonotype was picked up many times. The V and J genes are TRBV20-1 and TRBJ2-7, with TRBD2 identical over 9 bases. CDR1 DFQATT and CDR2 SNEGSKA come from the germline V gene (reference sequence). The trim removed 0 bases at V and 4 bases at J, leaving 7 bases unmatched. This CDR3 is 15 amino acids long. The CDR3 DNA sequence: TGCAGTGCTAGAGAATCAGCGGGAGGTCAGTACGAGCAGTACTTC. This translates into CSARESAGGQYEQYF.

V gene TRBV18 combines with J gene TRBJ1-2, with D possibly matching TRBD1 (6 bases). The germline V gene has CDR1 KGHSH and CDR2 LQKENI. CDR3 length: 14 residues. V was shortened by 4 bases and J by 4 bases, with 13 bases between the two germline ends. The CDR3 here is CASSHPGGGYGYTF. CDR3 DNA sequence: TGTGCCAGCTCACATCCCGGGGGCGGCTATGGCTACACCTTC.

This rearrangement joins TRBV7-2 to TRBJ1-1; 7 nucleotides line up with TRBD1. V trimming: 5 bases; J trimming: 0 bases; junction bases outside the gene matches: 9. The V gene's germline CDR1 is SGHTA and CDR2 FQGNSA. CDR3 length: 16 residues. DNA for the CDR3: TGTGCCAGCAGCCTAAGGCGACAGGGTCTGAACACTGAAGCTTTCTTT. It codes for CASSLRRQGLNTEAFF.

This clonotype was seen repeatedly, ten times or more. V gene TRBV11-2 combines with J gene TRBJ2-1; D might be TRBD1 or TRBD2, each matching 6 bases. This CDR3 has 15 residues. CDR1 and CDR2 from the germline V gene are SGHAT and FQNNGV. V dropped 6 bases and J dropped 5 bases, with 17 bases sitting between them. The CDR3 DNA follows: TGTGCCAGCAGGTCTGGGGGCGGGATAGACAATGAGCAGTTCTTC. Translating gives CASRSGGGIDNEQFF. Filled out from reference TRBV11-2 and TRBJ2-1, the complete variable domain reads EAGVAQSPRYKIIEKRQSVAFWCNPISGHATLYWYQQILGQGPKLLIQFQNNGVVDDSQLPKDRFSAERLKGVDSTLKIQPAKLEDSAVYLCASRSGGGIDNEQFFGPGTRLTVL.

This clonotype was detected ten times or more. The J gene is TRBJ2-7, the V gene TRBV7-9; TRBD2 matches 11 bases. The CDR3 spans 18 residues. Germline V gene lookup returns CDR1 SEHNR and CDR2 FQNEAQ (reference sequence). V was clipped by 1 base and J by 0 bases; unmatched bases: 8. DNA of the CDR3: TGTGCCAGCAGCTTAGTTTCCCGGGGACTAGCGGACTCCTACGAGCAGTACTTC. Translation gives CASSLVSRGLADSYEQYF.

A few counts support this clonotype. V is TRBV6-1 and J is TRBJ1-5, with 9 bases aligning to TRBD1. The CDR3 covers 13 residues. Per the germline V gene, CDR1 is MNHNS and CDR2 is SASEGT. The V and J ends lost 11 bases and 6 bases, in that order; junction bases with no gene match: 8. The CDR3 region is CAARGTGSQPQHF. Here the CDR3 DNA reads TGTGCCGCGAGAGGGACAGGGAGTCAGCCCCAGCATTTT.

This clonotype was counted between two and nine times. The chain links TRBV6-1 to TRBJ1-3; 8 bases are shared with TRBD1. The CDR3 has 14 residues. CDR1 and CDR2 (germline): MNHNS, SASEGT. The trim removed 8 bases at V and 4 bases at J, leaving 7 bases unmatched. The CDR3 reads CASGQGAAGNTIYF. CDR3 in DNA: TGTGCCAGCGGGCAGGGGGCGGCGGGAAACACCATATATTTT.

In the case of this clonotype: A read error may be the cause here, since a much bigger clone is one base away. The V call is TRBV10-3, the J call TRBJ2-5; a possible D gene is TRBD2 (6 bases). The germline V gene has CDR1 ENHRY and CDR2 SYGVKD. This CDR3 is built from 14 residues. CDR3: CAFSAGTPRETQYF. As DNA, the CDR3 is TGTGCCTTCAGTGCCGGGACTCCTAGGGAGACCCAGTACTTC.

This clonotype occurred many times. V usage is TRBV6-5 and J usage is TRBJ2-7; 7 positions agree with TRBD2. The V gene end was trimmed by 0 bases and the J gene end by 1 base; junction bases not matched to a gene: 6. The germline gives CDR1 MNHEY, CDR2 SVGAGI. This CDR3 is 16 amino acids long. The CDR3, as DNA: TGTGCCAGCAGTTACTCCCAGACTAGCAATTCCTACGAGCAGTACTTC. Amino acid sequence: CASSYSQTSNSYEQYF.

This clonotype occurred many times. The chain carries TRBV7-2 and TRBJ2-7; D remains unclear. The CDR3 totals 14 residues. Germline CDR1 reads SGHTA; CDR2 reads FQGNSA. V was shortened by 5 bases and J by 2 bases, with 13 bases between the two germline ends. CDR3 protein: CASSPRYTAYEQYF. The CDR3 DNA sequence: TGTGCCAGCAGCCCTCGGTACACTGCCTACGAGCAGTACTTC.

To note about this clonotype: This may arise from a read error, as a much more abundant clone is one base away. V is TRBV4-3 and J is TRBJ2-7; 7 positions match TRBD2. Germline values: CDR1 LGHNA, CDR2 YSLEER. Trimming cost V 4 bases and J 6 bases; bases outside gene matches: 12. The CDR3 is made up of 15 amino acids. The CDR3 sequence is CASSRSGRGDCEQYF. CDR3 coding DNA: TGCGCCAGCAGCCGTAGCGGGCGTGGGGACTGCGAGCAGTACTTC.

This clonotype has just a few counts. V is TRBV29-1 and J is TRBJ1-2; no firm D call. This CDR3 region has 11 residues. Trimming took off 5 bases at V and 2 bases at J, with 6 bases between the two ends. Germline lookup yields CDR1 SQVTM and CDR2 ANQGSEA. CDR3 loop: CSVRENYGYTF. In nucleotides, the CDR3 is TGCAGCGTTCGGGAGAACTATGGCTACACCTTC.

V usage is TRBV19 and J usage is TRBJ1-5; D is unresolved. The CDR3 covers 15 residues. Germline loops: CDR1 LNHDA, CDR2 SQIVND (reference sequence). Trimming stripped 5 bases from V and 1 base from J, with 12 bases between. CDR3: CASSQKRESNQPQHF. The CDR3 region has the DNA TGTGCCAGTAGTCAAAAAAGGGAAAGCAATCAGCCCCAGCATTTT.